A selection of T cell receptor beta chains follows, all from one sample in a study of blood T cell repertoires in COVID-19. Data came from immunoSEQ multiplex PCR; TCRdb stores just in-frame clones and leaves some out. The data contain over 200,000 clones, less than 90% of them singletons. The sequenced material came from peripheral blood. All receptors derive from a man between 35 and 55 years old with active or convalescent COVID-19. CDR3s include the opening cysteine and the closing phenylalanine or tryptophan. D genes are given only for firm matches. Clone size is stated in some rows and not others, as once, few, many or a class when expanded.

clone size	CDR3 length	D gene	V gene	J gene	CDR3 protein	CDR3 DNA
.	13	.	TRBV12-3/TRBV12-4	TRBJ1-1	CASTSGTPEEAFF	TGTGCCAGCACCTCCGGGACACCTGAAGAAGCTTTCTTT
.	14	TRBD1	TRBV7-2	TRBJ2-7	CASSWYRGSYEQYF	TGTGCCAGCAGCTGGTACAGGGGATCCTACGAGCAGTACTTC
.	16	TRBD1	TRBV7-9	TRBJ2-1	CASSPWSGTGRNEQFF	TGTGCCAGCAGCCCATGGTCCGGGACAGGGAGGAATGAGCAGTTCTTC
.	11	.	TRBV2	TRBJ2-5	CASSDGETQYF	TGTGCCAGCAGCGACGGGGAGACCCAGTACTTC
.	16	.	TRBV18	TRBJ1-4	CASSLHPGQANEKLFF	TGTGCCAGCTCACTCCACCCAGGCCAGGCTAATGAAAAACTGTTTTTT
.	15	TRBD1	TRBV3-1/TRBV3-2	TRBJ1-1	CASSPGQGAYTEAFF	TGTGCCAGCAGCCCAGGACAGGGGGCGTACACTGAAGCTTTCTTT
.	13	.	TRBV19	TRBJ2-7	CASSIAGLGEQYF	TGTGCCAGTAGTATAGCAGGGTTGGGCGAGCAGTACTTC
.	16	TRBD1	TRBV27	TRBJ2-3	CASGIRDRGRPDTQYF	TGTGCCAGCGGCATAAGGGACAGGGGGCGCCCAGATACGCAGTATTTT
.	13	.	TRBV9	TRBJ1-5	CASSVVPDQPQHF	TGTGCCAGCAGCGTAGTACCAGATCAGCCCCAGCATTTT
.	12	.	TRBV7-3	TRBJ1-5	CASSLPGQPQHF	TGTGCCAGCAGCTTACCGGGGCAGCCCCAGCATTTT
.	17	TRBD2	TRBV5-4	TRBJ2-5	CASSLGVAGGPGETQYF	TGTGCCAGCAGCTTGGGGGTAGCGGGAGGGCCGGGTGAGACCCAGTACTTC
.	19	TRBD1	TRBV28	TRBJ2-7	CASSSFWGPGDRGTYEQYF	TGTGCCAGCAGTTCATTTTGGGGCCCCGGTGACAGGGGTACCTACGAGCAGTACTTC
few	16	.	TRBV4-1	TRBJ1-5	CASSQDGGLGNQPQHF	TGCGCCAGCAGCCAAGACGGGGGGCTTGGCAATCAGCCCCAGCATTTT
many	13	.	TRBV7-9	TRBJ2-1	CASSLPTDNEQFF	TGTGCCAGCAGCCTCCCGACAGACAATGAGCAGTTCTTC
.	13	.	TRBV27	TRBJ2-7	CASSFSSGVEQYF	TGTGCCAGCAGTTTCTCGTCGGGGGTCGAGCAGTACTTC
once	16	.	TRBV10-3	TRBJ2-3	CAISEKDSLSTDTQYF	TGTGCCATCAGTGAGAAGGATAGCCTTAGCACAGATACGCAGTATTTT
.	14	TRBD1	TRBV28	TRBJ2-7	CASSPTGAPYEQYF	TGTGCCAGCAGTCCCACAGGGGCCCCCTACGAGCAGTACTTC
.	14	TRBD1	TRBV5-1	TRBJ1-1	CASSKGQGRTEAFF	TGCGCCAGCAGCAAGGGACAGGGTAGGACTGAAGCTTTCTTT
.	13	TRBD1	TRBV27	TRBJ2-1	CASSLAGGNEQFF	TGTGCCAGCAGTTTAGCAGGGGGCAATGAGCAGTTCTTC
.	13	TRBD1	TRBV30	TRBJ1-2	CAWSPGTGSGYTF	TGTGCCTGGAGTCCCGGGACAGGGAGTGGCTACACCTTC
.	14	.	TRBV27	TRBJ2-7	CASSLRGTPYEQYF	TGTGCCAGCAGTTTAAGGGGGACACCTTACGAGCAGTACTTC
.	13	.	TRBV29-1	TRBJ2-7	CSVEGGESYEQYF	TGCAGCGTTGAAGGGGGCGAGTCCTACGAGCAGTACTTC
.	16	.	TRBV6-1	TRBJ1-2	CASSERQDSFNYGYTF	TGTGCCAGCAGTGAAAGGCAGGACAGCTTTAACTATGGCTACACCTTC
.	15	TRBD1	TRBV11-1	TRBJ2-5	CASSDHRGHQETQYF	TGTGCCAGCAGCGATCACAGGGGGCACCAAGAGACCCAGTACTTC
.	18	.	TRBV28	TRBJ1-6	CASSPWGGALELNSPLHF	TGTGCCAGCAGTCCCTGGGGGGGGGCCCTTGAGCTTAATTCACCCCTCCACTTT
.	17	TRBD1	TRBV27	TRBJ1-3	CASSLSQDRSSGNTIYF	TGTGCCAGCAGTTTATCGCAGGACAGGAGCTCTGGAAACACCATATATTTT
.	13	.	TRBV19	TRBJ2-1	CASSFQGTDEQFF	TGTGCCAGTAGTTTCCAGGGCACGGATGAGCAGTTCTTC
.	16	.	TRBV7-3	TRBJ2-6	CASSSRGYSGANVLTF	TGTGCCAGCAGCTCGCGGGGCTACTCTGGGGCCAACGTCCTGACTTTC
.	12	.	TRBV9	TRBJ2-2	CASSVYPGELFF	TGTGCCAGCAGCGTATATCCCGGGGAGCTGTTTTTT
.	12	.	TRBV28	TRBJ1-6	CASSLGGSPLHF	TGTGCCAGCAGTTTAGGCGGTTCACCCCTCCACTTT
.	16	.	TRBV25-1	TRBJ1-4	CASSFGVVETNEKLFF	TGTGCCAGCAGTTTCGGGGTGGTGGAAACTAATGAAAAACTGTTTTTT
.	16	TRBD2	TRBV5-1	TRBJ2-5	CASSLDLAGDQETQYF	TGCGCCAGCAGCTTGGACCTAGCGGGAGACCAAGAGACCCAGTACTTC
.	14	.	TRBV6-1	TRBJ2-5	CASSESLAQETQYF	TGTGCCAGCAGTGAATCACTAGCCCAAGAGACCCAGTACTTC
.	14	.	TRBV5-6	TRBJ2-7	CASSLGRASYEQYF	TGTGCCAGCAGCTTAGGCAGGGCGTCCTACGAGCAGTACTTC
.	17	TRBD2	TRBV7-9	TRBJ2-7	CASSLAGGLAGPWEQYF	TGTGCCAGCAGCTTAGCGGGAGGACTAGCCGGTCCTTGGGAGCAGTACTTC
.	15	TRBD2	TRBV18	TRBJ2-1	CASSPASGGQDEQFF	TGTGCCAGCTCACCCGCTTCGGGGGGTCAGGATGAGCAGTTCTTC
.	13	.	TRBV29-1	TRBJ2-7	CSVEWQGGYEQYF	TGCAGCGTTGAATGGCAGGGAGGATACGAGCAGTACTTC
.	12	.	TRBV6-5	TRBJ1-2	CAIGGAQGGYTF	TGTGCCATCGGGGGGGCCCAGGGTGGCTACACCTTC
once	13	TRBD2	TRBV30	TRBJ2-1	CAWSVLGSGLGFF	TGTGCCTGGAGTGTACTGGGTAGCGGGCTTGGGTTCTTC
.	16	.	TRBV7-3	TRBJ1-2	CASSLDIKAANYGYTF	TGTGCCAGCAGCTTAGACATTAAGGCTGCTAACTATGGCTACACCTTC
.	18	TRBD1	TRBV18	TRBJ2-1	CASSSNFGTGAAYNEQFF	TGTGCCAGCTCATCTAACTTCGGGACAGGGGCCGCCTACAATGAGCAGTTCTTC
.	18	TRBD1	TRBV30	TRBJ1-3	CAWSLLTGNRASGNTIYF	TGTGCCTGGAGTCTCCTGACAGGGAACCGTGCGTCGGGAAACACCATATATTTT